These T cell receptor beta chains were read from a single sample in a study of human thymus T cells. This table comes from immunoSEQ multiplex PCR, and its TCRdb copy is limited to in-frame clones, with some not included. The repertoire holds some 46,000 clones, with about 93% as singletons. Material for sequencing was blood. The receptors were gathered from a boy in the first two years of life with a congenital heart defect but otherwise immunologically healthy. Both conserved end residues are part of each CDR3. A D gene is named only where the DNA matches it firmly. Some rows have no size entry. The others give once, few or many, or a class for an expanded clone.

abundance: -; d_gene: -; v_gene: TRBV9; j_gene: TRBJ1-2; CDR3aa: CASSVASDGRSNYGYTF; CDR3nt: TGTGCCAGCAGCGTAGCTTCGGACGGTAGGTCCAACTATGGCTACACCTTC
abundance: -; d_gene: -; v_gene: TRBV14; j_gene: TRBJ1-1; CDR3aa: CASSQTWGGMNTEAFF; CDR3nt: TGTGCCAGCAGCCAAACTTGGGGGGGTATGAACACTGAAGCTTTCTTT
abundance: -; d_gene: TRBD2; v_gene: TRBV14; j_gene: TRBJ2-1; CDR3aa: CASSLQVLAGGEQFF; CDR3nt: TGTGCCAGCAGCTTACAGGTACTAGCGGGGGGAGAGCAGTTCTTC
abundance: -; d_gene: -; v_gene: TRBV30; j_gene: TRBJ1-2; CDR3aa: CAWSVGSIDGYTF; CDR3nt: TGTGCCTGGAGTGTCGGCAGTATAGACGGCTACACCTTC
abundance: -; d_gene: TRBD2; v_gene: TRBV9; j_gene: TRBJ2-3; CDR3aa: CASSPLSGVFADTQYF; CDR3nt: TGTGCCAGCAGCCCCCTTAGCGGGGTTTTCGCAGATACGCAGTATTTT
abundance: -; d_gene: TRBD2; v_gene: TRBV6-5; j_gene: TRBJ2-1; CDR3aa: CASSYSAGETYNEQFF; CDR3nt: TGTGCCAGCAGTTACTCCGCGGGGGAGACCTACAATGAGCAGTTCTTC
abundance: -; d_gene: TRBD1; v_gene: TRBV7-2; j_gene: TRBJ1-2; CDR3aa: CASSSGTGGYGYTF; CDR3nt: TGTGCCAGCAGCTCCGGGACAGGGGGCTATGGCTACACCTTC
abundance: -; d_gene: TRBD2; v_gene: TRBV5-4; j_gene: TRBJ2-1; CDR3aa: CASSLAASGWGYNEQFF; CDR3nt: TGTGCCAGCAGCTTGGCCGCTAGCGGGTGGGGGTACAATGAGCAGTTCTTC
abundance: -; d_gene: TRBD1; v_gene: TRBV2; j_gene: TRBJ1-2; CDR3aa: CASRDRGYGYTF; CDR3nt: TGTGCCAGCAGGGACAGGGGGTATGGCTACACCTTC
abundance: -; d_gene: TRBD1; v_gene: TRBV19; j_gene: TRBJ2-7; CDR3aa: CASSRDSSYEQYF; CDR3nt: TGTGCCAGTAGTAGGGACAGCTCCTACGAGCAGTACTTC
abundance: -; d_gene: -; v_gene: TRBV7-8; j_gene: TRBJ1-5; CDR3aa: CASSPQTYQPQHF; CDR3nt: TGTGCCAGCAGCCCACAAACCTATCAGCCCCAGCATTTT
abundance: -; d_gene: -; v_gene: TRBV9; j_gene: TRBJ1-6; CDR3aa: CASSATGNSPLHF; CDR3nt: TGTGCCAGCAGCGCCACGGGCAATTCACCCCTCCACTTT
abundance: -; d_gene: -; v_gene: TRBV7-9; j_gene: TRBJ2-5; CDR3aa: CASSFTGDQGRETQYF; CDR3nt: TGTGCCAGCAGCTTCACTGGGGACCAGGGACGGGAGACCCAGTACTTC
abundance: -; d_gene: -; v_gene: TRBV28; j_gene: TRBJ1-2; CDR3aa: CASNPRTGGYTF; CDR3nt: TGTGCCAGCAACCCTCGAACAGGCGGCTACACCTTC
abundance: -; d_gene: -; v_gene: TRBV7-9; j_gene: TRBJ2-2; CDR3aa: CASDGGVNTGELFF; CDR3nt: TGTGCCAGCGACGGCGGGGTGAACACCGGGGAGCTGTTTTTT
abundance: -; d_gene: TRBD1; v_gene: TRBV10-1; j_gene: TRBJ2-1; CDR3aa: CASSESTLTGGDYNEQFF; CDR3nt: TGCGCCAGCAGTGAGTCAACCCTGACAGGGGGGGACTACAATGAGCAGTTCTTC
abundance: -; d_gene: -; v_gene: TRBV14; j_gene: TRBJ2-7; CDR3aa: CASSLEARGYEQYF; CDR3nt: TGTGCCAGCAGCCTGGAAGCCAGGGGCTACGAGCAGTACTTC
abundance: -; d_gene: TRBD1; v_gene: TRBV18; j_gene: TRBJ2-2; CDR3aa: CASSPRTGTNTGELFF; CDR3nt: TGTGCCAGCTCACCGCGGACAGGGACGAACACCGGGGAGCTGTTTTTT
abundance: few; d_gene: -; v_gene: TRBV2; j_gene: TRBJ2-7; CDR3aa: CASSDWDEQYF; CDR3nt: TGTGCCAGCAGTGATTGGGACGAGCAGTACTTC
abundance: once; d_gene: -; v_gene: TRBV5-4; j_gene: TRBJ2-1; CDR3aa: CASSLGLAPHNEQFF; CDR3nt: TGTGCCAGCAGCTTGGGGTTAGCCCCCCACAATGAGCAGTTCTTC
abundance: -; d_gene: -; v_gene: TRBV6-5; j_gene: TRBJ1-1; CDR3aa: CASSYAGRPMNTEAFF; CDR3nt: TGTGCCAGCAGTTACGCGGGCAGACCGATGAACACTGAAGCTTTCTTT
abundance: -; d_gene: TRBD2; v_gene: TRBV7-6; j_gene: TRBJ2-5; CDR3aa: CASSRLAGGQETQYF; CDR3nt: TGTGCCAGCAGTAGACTAGCGGGGGGGCAAGAGACCCAGTACTTC
abundance: -; d_gene: -; v_gene: TRBV11-2; j_gene: TRBJ2-5; CDR3aa: CASSLVEETQYF; CDR3nt: TGTGCCAGCAGCTTAGTAGAAGAGACCCAGTACTTC
abundance: -; d_gene: -; v_gene: TRBV5-6; j_gene: TRBJ2-7; CDR3aa: CASSQSPGYEQYF; CDR3nt: TGTGCCAGCAGCCAATCGCCGGGATACGAGCAGTACTTC
abundance: -; d_gene: -; v_gene: TRBV5-1; j_gene: TRBJ2-7; CDR3aa: CASSLAGFYEQYF; CDR3nt: TGCGCCAGCAGCTTGGCAGGGTTCTACGAGCAGTACTTC
abundance: -; d_gene: -; v_gene: TRBV4-3; j_gene: TRBJ2-5; CDR3aa: CASSQGYQETQYF; CDR3nt: TGCGCCAGCAGCCAAGGGTACCAAGAGACCCAGTACTTC
abundance: -; d_gene: TRBD2; v_gene: TRBV4-3; j_gene: TRBJ2-3; CDR3aa: CASSPLRSSGGGTDTQYF; CDR3nt: TGCGCCAGCAGCCCACTACGGTCTAGCGGGGGGGGCACAGATACGCAGTATTTT
abundance: -; d_gene: -; v_gene: TRBV21-1; j_gene: TRBJ2-1; CDR3aa: CASSKGTSGGGSYNEQFF; CDR3nt: TGTGCCAGCAGCAAAGGCACTAGCGGGGGGGGCTCCTACAATGAGCAGTTCTTC
abundance: -; d_gene: TRBD1; v_gene: TRBV28; j_gene: TRBJ1-5; CDR3aa: CASSSRQGGQPQHF; CDR3nt: TGTGCCAGCAGTTCTAGACAGGGCGGTCAGCCCCAGCATTTT
abundance: -; d_gene: TRBD1; v_gene: TRBV7-9; j_gene: TRBJ2-1; CDR3aa: CASSPLHGTGANNEQFF; CDR3nt: TGTGCCAGCAGCCCACTACACGGGACAGGGGCAAACAATGAGCAGTTCTTC
abundance: -; d_gene: -; v_gene: TRBV28; j_gene: TRBJ1-3; CDR3aa: CASSQRSGNTIYF; CDR3nt: TGTGCCAGCAGCCAGCGCTCTGGAAACACCATATATTTT
abundance: once; d_gene: -; v_gene: TRBV4-3; j_gene: TRBJ2-1; CDR3aa: CASSQDNEQFF; CDR3nt: TGCGCCAGCAGCCAAGACAATGAGCAGTTCTTC
abundance: -; d_gene: -; v_gene: TRBV7-6; j_gene: TRBJ2-5; CDR3aa: CASSLGVPGGGRQTQYF; CDR3nt: TGTGCCAGCAGCTTAGGGGTTCCAGGGGGGGGCCGGCAGACCCAGTACTTC
abundance: -; d_gene: -; v_gene: TRBV6-6; j_gene: TRBJ1-5; CDR3aa: CASSYSGYSNQPQHF; CDR3nt: TGTGCCAGCAGTTACTCGGGATATAGCAATCAGCCCCAGCATTTT
abundance: -; d_gene: -; v_gene: TRBV11-2; j_gene: TRBJ2-5; CDR3aa: CASSFLGLAQETQYF; CDR3nt: TGTGCCAGCAGCTTTTTGGGGTTGGCACAAGAGACCCAGTACTTC
abundance: -; d_gene: -; v_gene: TRBV10-3; j_gene: TRBJ2-1; CDR3aa: CAISEKGWFYNEQFF; CDR3nt: TGTGCCATCAGTGAGAAGGGGTGGTTCTACAATGAGCAGTTCTTC
abundance: -; d_gene: -; v_gene: TRBV10-3; j_gene: TRBJ2-7; CDR3aa: CAIREGGISEQYF; CDR3nt: TGTGCCATCAGGGAGGGCGGAATCAGCGAGCAGTACTTC
abundance: -; d_gene: -; v_gene: TRBV5-3; j_gene: TRBJ2-7; CDR3aa: CARSLFPYEQYF; CDR3nt: TGTGCCAGAAGCTTATTTCCGTACGAGCAGTACTTC
abundance: -; d_gene: -; v_gene: TRBV18; j_gene: TRBJ1-5; CDR3aa: CASSPNSYNQPQHF; CDR3nt: TGTGCCAGCTCACCAAACAGCTACAATCAGCCCCAGCATTTT
abundance: -; d_gene: TRBD1; v_gene: TRBV5-1; j_gene: TRBJ2-5; CDR3aa: CASRYRGTKTQYF; CDR3nt: TGCGCCAGCAGATACAGGGGAACGAAGACCCAGTACTTC
abundance: once; d_gene: TRBD2; v_gene: TRBV5-4; j_gene: TRBJ2-1; CDR3aa: CASRLANNYNEQFF; CDR3nt: TGTGCCAGCAGACTAGCGAATAACTACAATGAGCAGTTCTTC
abundance: -; d_gene: TRBD1; v_gene: TRBV28; j_gene: TRBJ1-5; CDR3aa: CASSQGGQPQHF; CDR3nt: TGTGCCAGCAGTCAGGGGGGTCAGCCCCAGCATTTT
abundance: -; d_gene: TRBD1; v_gene: TRBV7-2; j_gene: TRBJ1-5; CDR3aa: CASSSDGQGRQPQHF; CDR3nt: TGTGCCAGCAGCTCCGACGGACAGGGAAGGCAGCCCCAGCATTTT
abundance: -; d_gene: -; v_gene: TRBV6-6; j_gene: TRBJ1-1; CDR3aa: CASTFAGTEAFF; CDR3nt: TGTGCCAGCACCTTTGCAGGCACTGAAGCTTTCTTT
abundance: -; d_gene: -; v_gene: TRBV29-1; j_gene: TRBJ2-1; CDR3aa: CSVGTLYNEQFF; CDR3nt: TGCAGCGTGGGGACGCTTTACAATGAGCAGTTCTTC
abundance: -; d_gene: -; v_gene: TRBV1; j_gene: TRBJ2-7; CDR3aa: CTSTQTNGAGGLYEQYF; CDR3nt: TGCACCAGCACCCAAACCAACGGAGCGGGGGGCCTCTACGAGCAGTACTTC
abundance: -; d_gene: TRBD1; v_gene: TRBV27; j_gene: TRBJ2-4; CDR3aa: CASSGTGKNIQYF; CDR3nt: TGTGCCAGCAGTGGGACAGGCAAAAACATTCAGTACTTC
abundance: -; d_gene: -; v_gene: TRBV28; j_gene: TRBJ1-2; CDR3aa: CASSPPGRYGYTF; CDR3nt: TGTGCCAGCAGCCCACCAGGGCGCTATGGCTACACCTTC
abundance: once; d_gene: -; v_gene: TRBV6-5; j_gene: TRBJ1-1; CDR3aa: CASSYSATLNTEAFF; CDR3nt: TGTGCCAGCAGTTACTCGGCCACATTGAACACTGAAGCTTTCTTT
abundance: -; d_gene: -; v_gene: TRBV19; j_gene: TRBJ2-3; CDR3aa: CASSIQGYTQYF; CDR3nt: TGTGCCAGTAGTATACAGGGGTATACGCAGTATTTT
abundance: few; d_gene: -; v_gene: TRBV30; j_gene: TRBJ1-1; CDR3aa: CAWTLGGTEAFF; CDR3nt: TGTGCCTGGACCCTGGGGGGGACTGAAGCTTTCTTT
abundance: -; d_gene: TRBD2; v_gene: TRBV9; j_gene: TRBJ2-3; CDR3aa: CASSSSASGGSSTDTQYF; CDR3nt: TGTGCCAGCAGCTCTTCGGCTAGCGGGGGGTCTAGCACAGATACGCAGTATTTT
abundance: -; d_gene: TRBD2; v_gene: TRBV11-2; j_gene: TRBJ2-7; CDR3aa: CASSLAERGGFYEQYF; CDR3nt: TGTGCCAGCAGCTTAGCCGAGCGGGGGGGATTTTACGAGCAGTACTTC
abundance: -; d_gene: -; v_gene: TRBV4-3; j_gene: TRBJ2-1; CDR3aa: CASSQDPNEQFF; CDR3nt: TGCGCCAGCAGCCAAGATCCGAATGAGCAGTTCTTC
abundance: few; d_gene: -; v_gene: TRBV7-2; j_gene: TRBJ1-3; CDR3aa: CASSPWAGGGNTIYF; CDR3nt: TGTGCCAGCAGCCCATGGGCAGGTGGTGGAAACACCATATATTTT
abundance: -; d_gene: -; v_gene: TRBV20-1; j_gene: TRBJ2-5; CDR3aa: CSAGGQETQYF; CDR3nt: TGCAGTGCTGGGGGCCAAGAGACCCAGTACTTC
abundance: -; d_gene: -; v_gene: TRBV27; j_gene: TRBJ2-5; CDR3aa: CASSLAGIQETQYF; CDR3nt: TGTGCCAGCAGTTTAGCGGGGATCCAAGAGACCCAGTACTTC
abundance: -; d_gene: -; v_gene: TRBV5-6; j_gene: TRBJ2-5; CDR3aa: CASRRLQETQYF; CDR3nt: TGTGCCAGCCGCCGGTTGCAAGAGACCCAGTACTTC
abundance: -; d_gene: TRBD2; v_gene: TRBV10-3; j_gene: TRBJ2-3; CDR3aa: CAIARGGTDTQYF; CDR3nt: TGTGCCATCGCCCGGGGGGGCACAGATACGCAGTATTTT